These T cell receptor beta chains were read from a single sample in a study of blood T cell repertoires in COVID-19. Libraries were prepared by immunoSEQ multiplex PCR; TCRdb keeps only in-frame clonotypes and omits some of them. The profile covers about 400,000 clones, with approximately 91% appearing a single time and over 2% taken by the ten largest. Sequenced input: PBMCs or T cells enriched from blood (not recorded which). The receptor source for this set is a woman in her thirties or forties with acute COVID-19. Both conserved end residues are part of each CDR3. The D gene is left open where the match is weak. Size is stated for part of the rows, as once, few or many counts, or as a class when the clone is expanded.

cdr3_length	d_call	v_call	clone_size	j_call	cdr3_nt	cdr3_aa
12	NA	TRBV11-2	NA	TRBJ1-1	TGTGCCAGCAGCTTTGGGAGAAGTGAAGCTTTCTTT	CASSFGRSEAFF
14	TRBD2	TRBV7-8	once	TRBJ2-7	TGTGCCAGCAGCTCCTTCGGGGGGGGCTACGAGCAGTACTTC	CASSSFGGGYEQYF
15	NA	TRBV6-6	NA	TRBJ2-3	TGTGCCAGCAGTTACTCGGTAACTAGCACAGATACGCAGTATTTT	CASSYSVTSTDTQYF
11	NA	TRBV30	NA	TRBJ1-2	TGTGCCTGGAGCAAAGGGGGTGGCTACACCTTC	CAWSKGGGYTF
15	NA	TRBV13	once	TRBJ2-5	TGTGCCAGCAGTTCCGCGGAGGAAGGGCGGGAGACCCAGTACTTC	CASSSAEEGRETQYF
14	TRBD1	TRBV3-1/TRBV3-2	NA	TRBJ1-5	TGTGCCAGCAGCCAGGGACAGGGGGCTCAGCCCCAGCATTTT	CASSQGQGAQPQHF
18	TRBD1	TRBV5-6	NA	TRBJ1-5	TGTGCCAGCAGCTTGGGCGGACAGGGGCCGGAAAACAATCAGCCCCAGCATTTT	CASSLGGQGPENNQPQHF
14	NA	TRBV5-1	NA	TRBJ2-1	TGCGCCAGCAGCTTCTTACAGGGAAACAATGAGCAGTTCTTC	CASSFLQGNNEQFF
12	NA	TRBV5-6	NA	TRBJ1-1	TGTGCCAGCAGCTTACCCACCGGTGAAGCTTTCTTT	CASSLPTGEAFF
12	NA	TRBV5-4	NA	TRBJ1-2	TGTGCCAGCAGCTTTTTTTTTAGTGGCTACACCTTC	CASSFFFSGYTF
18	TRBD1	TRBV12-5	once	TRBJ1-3	TGTGCTAGTGGTTTGGTACTCGGACAGGTCATCTCTGGAAACACCATATATTTT	CASGLVLGQVISGNTIYF
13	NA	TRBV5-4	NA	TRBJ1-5	TGTGCCAGCAGCTTGGGAGGAGATCAGCCCCAGCATTTT	CASSLGGDQPQHF
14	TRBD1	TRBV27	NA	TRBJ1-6	TGTGCCAGCAGTCCCTGGACAGGGAATTCACCCCTCCACTTT	CASSPWTGNSPLHF
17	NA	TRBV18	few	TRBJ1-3	TGTGCCAGCTCACTGAATCCGGACAGCCGCTCTGGAAACACCATATATTTT	CASSLNPDSRSGNTIYF
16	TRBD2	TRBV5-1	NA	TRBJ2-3	TGCGCCAGCAACAGCTATCCGCGGGGGGTGGTAGATACGCAGTATTTT	CASNSYPRGVVDTQYF
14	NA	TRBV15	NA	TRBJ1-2	TGTGCCACCAGCAGGAGACAGCACCGCTATGGCTACACCTTC	CATSRRQHRYGYTF
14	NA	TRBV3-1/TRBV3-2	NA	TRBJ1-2	TGTGCCAGCAGCCGAGGGGAGGGTCTGGATGGCTACACCTTC	CASSRGEGLDGYTF
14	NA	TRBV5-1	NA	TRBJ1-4	TGCGCCAGCAGCTTGGCCGGGGAGCCTGAAAAACTGTTTTTT	CASSLAGEPEKLFF
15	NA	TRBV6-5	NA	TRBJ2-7	TGTGCCAGCAGTTACTCGGGACGGGGGATCTACGAGCAGTACTTC	CASSYSGRGIYEQYF
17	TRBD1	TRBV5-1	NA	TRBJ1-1	TGCGCCAGCAGCTTCGCTCCGGGACAGAGGGTGAACACTGAAGCTTTCTTT	CASSFAPGQRVNTEAFF
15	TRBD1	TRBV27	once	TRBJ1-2	TGTGCCAGCAGTCCTCCGGGACAGGGGTACTATGGCTACACCTTC	CASSPPGQGYYGYTF
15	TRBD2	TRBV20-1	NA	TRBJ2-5	TGCAGTGCTAGTAGGGCTAGCGGGGAAAGAGAGACCCAGTACTTC	CSASRASGERETQYF
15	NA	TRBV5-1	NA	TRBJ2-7	TGCGCCAGCAGCTTGGGATTAGGGGCGGTCTACGAGCAGTACTTC	CASSLGLGAVYEQYF
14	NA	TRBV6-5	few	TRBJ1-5	TGTGCCAGCAGTTACGGGGGGGAGGGTCAGCCCCAGCATTTT	CASSYGGEGQPQHF
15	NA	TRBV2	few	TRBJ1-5	TGTGCCAGCACGGGGGGGACTTTGGGCAATCAGCCCCAGCATTTT	CASTGGTLGNQPQHF
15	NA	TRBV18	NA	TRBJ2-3	TGTGCCAGCTCCGCTGGGAGGTACTCCACAGATACGCAGTATTTT	CASSAGRYSTDTQYF
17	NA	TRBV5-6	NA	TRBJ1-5	TGTGCCAGCAGCTTGGCCATGGGGGCGAGGGGCAATCAGCCCCAGCATTTT	CASSLAMGARGNQPQHF
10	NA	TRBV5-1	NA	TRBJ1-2	TGCGCCAGCAGCCCCCGGGGTAGCACCTTC	CASSPRGSTF
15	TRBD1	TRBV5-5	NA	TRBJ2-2	TGTGCCAGCAGCTTAGCCGGGACAGGGACCGGGGAGCTGTTTTTT	CASSLAGTGTGELFF
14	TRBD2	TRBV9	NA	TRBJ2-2	TGTGCCAGCAGCGTACTAGCGGGCACCGGGGAGCTGTTTTTT	CASSVLAGTGELFF
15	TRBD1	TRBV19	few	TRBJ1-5	TGTGCCAGTAGTACAGGGACAGGGGGCAATCAGCCCCAGCATTTT	CASSTGTGGNQPQHF
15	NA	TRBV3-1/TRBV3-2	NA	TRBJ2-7	TGTGCCAGCAGCCAAGTGAGCCAGGGTGATTACGAGCAGTACTTC	CASSQVSQGDYEQYF
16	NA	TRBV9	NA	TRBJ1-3	TGTGCCAGCAGCGAAACGGGACTTTCCTCTGGAAACACCATATATTTT	CASSETGLSSGNTIYF
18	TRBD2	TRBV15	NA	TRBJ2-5	TGTGCCACCAGCAGAGATCGGAGGCTAGCGGGGGGGCAAGAGACCCAGTACTTC	CATSRDRRLAGGQETQYF
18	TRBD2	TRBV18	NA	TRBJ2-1	TGTGCCAGCTCATCGGGACTAGCGGGGGAAAACAACTACAATGAGCAGTTCTTC	CASSSGLAGENNYNEQFF